This note documents a single T cell receptor beta chain sequence. This sample was included in a study of blood T cell repertoires in COVID-19. Overall study context: From the United States, Italy and Spain came samples of acute and convalescent COVID-19.

Some clones are missing from TCRdb's copy, which holds only in-frame ones; the method was immunoSEQ multiplex PCR. The repertoire holds some 96,000 clones, with over 75% as singletons. Trimming stripped 5 bases from V and 5 bases from J, with 15 bases between. The CDR3 length is 14 residues. The germline gives CDR1 SGHAT, CDR2 FQNNGV. The receptor comes from a man under 40 in a cohort sampled during active COVID-19. J is TRBJ1-1 and V is TRBV11-2; no clear D. Sequenced: peripheral blood. In DNA, the CDR3 is TGTGCCAGCAGCAGCGGCTTTTCGGGAACTGAAGCTTTCTTT. Translated, it gives CASSSGFSGTEAFF. Together with reference TRBV11-2 and TRBJ1-1, the CDR3 gives the full variable domain: EAGVAQSPRYKIIEKRQSVAFWCNPISGHATLYWYQQILGQGPKLLIQFQNNGVVDDSQLPKDRFSAERLKGVDSTLKIQPAKLEDSAVYLCASSSGFSGTEAFFGQGTRLTVV.